These 17 T cell receptor delta chains were all obtained from the same sample, sequenced in a study of gamma-delta T cells after stem cell transplantation. TCRdb reran clone calling via CATT on the RT-PCR reads. The sample shows about 5,400 delta-chain clones, just over 9.5% of them seen only once. Sequencing was carried out using gamma-delta T cells. The receptors were sampled from a human donor. It is not recorded whose cells these are; they may come from a transplant donor.

This clone qualifies as medium-sized. V usage is TRDV2 and J usage is TRDJ1; 7 bases are shared with TRDD3. The CDR3 covers 18 residues. The ends lost 0 bases at V and 4 bases at J; junction bases unmatched: 16. Looked up from germline, CDR1 is GEAIGNYY and CDR2 is EKD. As DNA, the CDR3 is TGTGCCTGTGACACCGTGTCTGGGGGCCAAGGAGTCAGCGATAAACTCATCTTT. The encoded protein is CACDTVSGGQGVSDKLIF.

In this sample, this clone turned up a few times. CDR3 DNA: TGTGCCTGTGACACACTATTACCCGAAACTGGGGGATACGAAACCGATAAACTCATCTTT. Protein sequence: CACDTLLPETGGYETDKLIF. The chain carries TRDV2 and TRDJ1; 13 bases agree with TRDD3. J was trimmed by 2 bases and V by 1 base; bases with no gene match: 15. CDR3 length: 20 residues. CDR1 GEAIGNYY and CDR2 EKD come from the germline V gene.

As concerns this clone: This DNA's translation and the protein TCRdb lists, from a much larger clone, do not match at residue 12, likely due to a read error; the protein shown is translated from the DNA. V gene TRDV2 combines with J gene TRDJ1; unclear D gene. This CDR3 comprises 15 residues. The V gene's germline CDR1 is GEAIGNYY and CDR2 EKD. CDR3 nucleotides: TGTGCCTGTGACCCGGTTGGTGCTCGCGCCGATAACCTCATCTTT. This translates into CACDPVGARADNLIF.

This clone is termed large. In the same sample, other DNA sequences code for this CDR3. The chain combines TRDV2 with TRDJ1, with 13 bases lining up with TRDD3. Per germline, CDR1 GEAIGNYY and CDR2 EKD. The CDR3 extends over 19 amino acids. After removal of 1 base from V and 0 bases from J, the junction contained 10 bases not matched to a gene. In DNA, the CDR3 is TGTGCCTGTGACACAATTACTGGGGGATACGCTCCCTACACCGATAAACTCATCTTT. Encoded protein: CACDTITGGYAPYTDKLIF.

A word on this clone: A clone one base away is much larger, so this may be a read error. The chain joins TRDV2 to TRDJ1, with D unresolved. The CDR3 sequence is 17 residues long. Germline V gene lookup returns CDR1 GEAIGNYY and CDR2 EKD. CDR3 sequence (DNA): TGTGCCTGTGACACCGTAGGGACCGCTTTATACACCGATAAATTCATCTTT. Translated, it gives CACDTVGTALYTDKFIF.

This clone has a handful of counts. The V call is TRDV2, the J call TRDJ1; 9 bases are shared with TRDD3. With 3 bases clipped from V and 1 base from J, the junction kept 14 bases outside the gene matches. There are 18 residues in the CDR3. Per the germline V gene, CDR1 is GEAIGNYY and CDR2 is EKD. CDR3 amino acids: CACDPTGGLVIPTDKLIF. CDR3 DNA: TGTGCCTGTGACCCTACTGGGGGACTAGTCATCCCCACCGATAAACTCATCTTT.

The table lists this clone with a few counts. TCRdb's protein for this DNA is that of a much larger clone and differs from the translation at residue 12, likely a read error; the protein shown is the DNA translation. The genes are TRDV2 and TRDJ1; 9 bases are a match to TRDD3. J gave up 2 bases and V 3 bases, and 15 bases lay outside the gene matches. From germline, CDR1 is GEAIGNYY and CDR2 EKD. The CDR3 sequence is 18 residues long. DNA for the CDR3: TGTGCCTGTGACTCCCTCGGACCGGGGGATACTCGGACCGATAAACTCATCTTT. Its protein is CACDSLGPGDTRTDKLIF.

The J gene is TRDJ1, the V gene TRDV1; a weak D match, TRDD3 (6 bases). The CDR3 has 19 amino acids. CDR1 is TSWWSYY and CDR2 is QGS in the germline V gene. V was pared by 5 bases and J by 2 bases, with 27 bases between. The DNA for the CDR3 is TGTGCTCTTGGGACTAAGCCCAAGGGCCGCGGTGGGGGGACCGATAAACTCATCTTT. Translated, it gives CALGTKPKGRGGGTDKLIF.

As regards this clone: TCRdb's protein for this DNA is that of a much larger clone and differs from the translation at residue 14, likely a read error; the protein shown is the DNA translation. This rearrangement joins TRDV2 to TRDJ1, with TRDD3 matching over 7 bases. In germline, CDR1 is GEAIGNYY, CDR2 EKD. CDR3 length: 16 amino acids. The CDR3 nucleotides read TGTGCCTGTGACACCGTAGGTGGGGGACACCTCGATAAATTCATCTTT. Encoded protein: CACDTVGGGHLDKFIF.

This clone was counted between two and nine times. This rearrangement joins TRDV2 to TRDJ3, with TRDD3 as a possible D gene (6 bases). The ends were cut back, 0 bases at V and 0 bases at J, with 17 bases in the middle. Germline CDR1 and CDR2: GEAIGNYY and EKD. The CDR3 is 20 amino acids. CDR3 nucleotides: TGTGCCTGTGACACCATGGGGGGTCAACAGAGCTCCTGGGACACCCGACAGATGTTTTTC. As protein: CACDTMGGQQSSWDTRQMFF.

This clone was picked up a small number of times. At one of its ends the junction is not consistent with the germline gene, which may arise from a read error. The chain employs TRDV1 and TRDJ1; perhaps TRDD3 as D (8 bases). Germline CDR1 reads TSWWSYY; CDR2 reads QGS. CDR3 length: 22 amino acids. CDR3 DNA: TGTGCTCCTGGGGAACCCTACTTCCTAACCGGGGGATATGGAGGTTACGCCGATAAACTCATCTTT. Residues: CAPGEPYFLTGGYGGYADKLIF.

A few counts support this clone. A far more abundant clone sits one base away, making this likely a read error. The chain joins TRDV1 to TRDJ1; maybe TRDD3 (6 bases). Germline CDR1 is TSWWSYY and CDR2 is QGS. V lost 2 bases to trimming and J lost 4 bases, with 47 bases between them. The CDR3 is 26 amino acids. The CDR3 reads CALGETFTQISNGLGVAFTHFDKLIF. Written as DNA, the CDR3 is TGTGCTCTTGGGGAAACCTTCACCCAGATTTCCAACGGGTTGGGGGTGGCGTTTACACATTTCGATAAACTCATCTTT.

This clone was detected only a few times. It is likely a read error: a sequence one base away is far more abundant. Different DNA sequences within this sample yield the same CDR3. The chain uses TRDV2 and TRDJ1, with 12 bases fitting TRDD3. CDR1 and CDR2 from the germline V gene are GEAIGNYY and EKD. The CDR3 is made up of 19 amino acids. The CDR3 loop is CACDTVRLGDTQGTDKLIF. The CDR3, as DNA: TGTGCCTGCGACACCGTTAGACTGGGGGATACCCAGGGGACCGATAAACTCATCTTT.

In its sample, this clone was seen a few times. This clone may be a read error of a much larger clone one base away. The chain uses TRDV2 and TRDJ3; TRDD3 matches at 13 bases. V lost 1 base and J lost 0; bases outside the gene matches: 11. The CDR3 extends over 22 amino acids. CDR1 and CDR2 from the germline V gene are GEAIGNYY and EKD. The CDR3 is CACDTVLGDTLHGSWDTRQMFF. CDR3 sequence (DNA): TGTGCCTGTGACACAGTACTGGGGGATACGCTACACGGCTCCTGGGACACCCGACAGATGTTTTTC.

This clone was picked up a small number of times. TCRdb's protein and the DNA translation differ at residue 9; the protein here comes from the DNA. The V call is TRDV2, the J call TRDJ1; TRDD3 matches at 12 bases. CDR1 and CDR2 from the germline V gene are GEAIGNYY and EKD. Trimming took 0 bases from V and 4 from J; bases not matched to a gene: 14. The CDR3 is 19 residues long. The CDR3 region has the DNA TGTGCCTGTGACACCGTAACTCCTGCTGGGGGATACGGCGGCGATAAACTCATCTTT. Amino acids: CACDTVTPAGGYGGDKLIF.

This clone was detected only a few times. The gene calls are TRDV3 and TRDJ1, with D unresolved. Trimming shortened V by 3 bases and J by 0 bases, and 8 bases separated the two germline ends. Germline assignment: CDR1 TVYSNPD and CDR2 GDNSRS (reference sequence). This CDR3 spans 12 amino acids. The CDR3 nucleotides are TGTGCCTTACCCCCTCACACCGATAAACTCATCTTT. It specifies CALPPHTDKLIF.

Only a few counts were recorded for this clone. For this DNA, TCRdb reports the protein of a much larger clone, which diverges at residue 5, most likely from a read error; the protein presented here is translated directly from the DNA. The chain couples TRDV2 to TRDJ1; D is perhaps TRDD3 (7 bases). The CDR3 loop spans 15 amino acids. The germline V gene has CDR1 GEAIGNYY and CDR2 EKD. V was clipped by 3 bases and J by 4 bases, with 17 bases between them. The CDR3 bases are TGTGCCTGTGACGTGATGGGGATAAATAGCGATAAACTCATCTTT. Translating it yields CACDVMGINSDKLIF.